The 22 T cell receptor beta chains presented below share a single source sample, sequenced in a study of blood T cell repertoires in COVID-19. Data came from immunoSEQ multiplex PCR; TCRdb stores just in-frame clones and leaves some out. The table has 110,000 to 150,000 clones, approximately 80% seen once. Specimen: peripheral blood. These receptors originate from a woman aged 50 to 60 with acute or convalescent COVID-19.

V and J are TRBV25-1 and TRBJ1-1; 9 bases fit TRBD1. Germline V gives CDR1 MGHDK, CDR2 SYGVNS. The V and J ends lost 2 bases and 3 bases, in that order; junction bases with no gene match: 4. The length of the CDR3 is 15 residues. In DNA, the CDR3 is TGTGCCAGCAGTGAAAGGTGGACAGGGGACACTGAAGCTTTCTTT. Protein sequence: CASSERWTGDTEAFF.

The chain is built from TRBV10-3 and TRBJ2-1; 7 nucleotides align to TRBD1. Looked up from germline, CDR1 is ENHRY and CDR2 is SYGVKD. The V segment lost 6 bases and the J segment 7 bases; nucleotides outside the gene matches: 6. The CDR3 totals 13 residues. The CDR3 is CAIRLDRANEQFF. The CDR3 region has the DNA TGTGCCATCAGACTAGACAGGGCTAATGAGCAGTTCTTC.

The chain couples TRBV11-2 to TRBJ2-5; D is unresolved. Looked up from germline, CDR1 is SGHAT and CDR2 is FQNNGV. This CDR3 spans 15 amino acids. With 3 bases removed from V and 0 bases from J, the gap between germline ends came to 11 bases. CDR3 amino acids: CASSLRPPHQETQYF. The CDR3 nucleotides are TGTGCCAGCAGCTTGCGTCCCCCCCACCAAGAGACCCAGTACTTC.

This sequence joins TRBV6-5 and TRBJ2-5; D not resolved. The CDR3 loop spans 15 amino acids. V gave up 2 bases and J gave up 5 bases, with 15 bases separating them. From germline, CDR1 is MNHEY and CDR2 SVGAGI. CDR3 DNA: TGTGCCAGCAGTTACACCCCATCTAAGTATGAGACCCAGTACTTC. This encodes CASSYTPSKYETQYF.

The chain is built from TRBV11-2 and TRBJ2-1; TRBD1 matches at 7 bases. Germline V gene sequence: CDR1 SGHAT, CDR2 FQNNGV. The CDR3 is 15 residues long. V lost 5 bases and J lost 9; bases outside the gene matches: 13. The CDR3, as DNA: TGTGCCAGCAGCCCATCTTCAGGGGGACGGGGTGAGCAGTTCTTC. It codes for CASSPSSGGRGEQFF.

The V call is TRBV7-9, the J call TRBJ1-4; no reliable D call. The germline CDR1 and CDR2 sequences are SEHNR and FQNEAQ (reference sequence). V lost 5 bases, J lost 4 bases, and 14 bases lay in between. The length of the CDR3 is 15 residues. CDR3 nucleotide sequence: TGTGCCAGCAGCGTTTACACGATCCATAATGAAAAACTGTTTTTT. This codes for CASSVYTIHNEKLFF. The variable domain in full, completed from reference TRBV7-9 and TRBJ1-4, reads DTGVSQNPRHKITKRGQNVTFRCDPISEHNRLYWYRQTLGQGPEFLTYFQNEAQLEKSRLLSDRFSAERPKGSFSTLEIQRTEQGDSAMYLCASSVYTIHNEKLFFGSGTQLSVL.

The chain is built from TRBV28 and TRBJ2-5; D may be TRBD2 (5 bases). Germline CDR1 is MDHEN and CDR2 is SYDVKM. CDR3 length: 14 residues. Between the trimmed V and J ends, which lost 1 base and 9 bases, there was a span of 15 bases. CDR3 region: CASSLSPTPRAQYF. The CDR3 DNA reads TGTGCCAGCAGTTTATCGCCAACCCCGAGGGCCCAGTACTTC. Full variable domain (rest looked up from reference TRBV28 and TRBJ2-5): DVKVTQSSRYLVKRTGEKVFLECVQDMDHENMFWYRQDPGLGLRLIYFSYDVKMKEKGDIPEGYSVSREKKERFSLILESASTNQTSMYLCASSLSPTPRAQYFGPGTRLLVL.

CDR3 residues: CASSVSPDLDTQYF. The CDR3, as DNA: TGTGCCAGCAGCGTTTCTCCAGACTTAGATACGCAGTATTTT. The chain combines TRBV9 with TRBJ2-3; D is uncertain. The CDR3 is 14 residues long. V was cut by 2 bases and J by 5 bases, with 12 bases left in between. CDR1 and CDR2 from the germline V gene are SGDLS and YYNGEE.

The rearrangement joins TRBV28 to TRBJ2-7, with 10 bases lining up with TRBD2. This CDR3 has 15 residues. Germline assignment: CDR1 MDHEN and CDR2 SYDVKM. V lost 5 bases and J lost 4; bases outside the gene matches: 8. The CDR3 loop is CASSPPSGGRYEQYF. The CDR3 DNA is TGTGCCAGCAGTCCGCCTAGCGGGGGTCGGTACGAGCAGTACTTC.

The chain joins TRBV4-3 to TRBJ1-6; 8 bases are shared with TRBD1. The length of the CDR3 is 15 residues. Germline V gene data show CDR1 as LGHNA and CDR2 as YSLEER. V gave up 4 bases and J gave up 8 bases; unmatched junction bases: 7. DNA for the CDR3: TGCGCCAGCAGCCCTGGACAGGGACCGGATTCACCCCTCCACTTT. Amino acid sequence: CASSPGQGPDSPLHF.

The V and J genes are TRBV7-2 and TRBJ1-1, with D perhaps matching TRBD1 (6 bases). Germline CDR1 reads SGHTA; CDR2 reads FQGNSA. V was shortened by 6 bases and J by 7 bases, with 18 bases between the two germline ends. CDR3 length: 14 amino acids. The CDR3 DNA follows: TGTGCCAGCAGGGATTATAGGGGGTGGGGTGAAGCTTTCTTT. Translated: CASRDYRGWGEAFF. Variable domain in full (rest from reference TRBV7-2 and TRBJ1-1): GAGVSQSPSNKVTEKGKDVELRCDPISGHTALYWYRQSLGQGLEFLIYFQGNSAPDKSGLPSDRFSAERTGGSVSTLTIQRTQQEDSAVYLCASRDYRGWGEAFFGQGTRLTVV.

The chain is built from TRBV7-2 and TRBJ1-2, with no clear D. This CDR3 has 14 residues. V was pared by 5 bases and J by 5 bases, with 15 bases between. Germline CDR1 reads SGHTA; CDR2 reads FQGNSA. The CDR3 sequence: CASSLNPSLYGYTF. CDR3 bases: TGTGCCAGCAGCCTTAACCCGTCACTGTATGGCTACACCTTC.

The V and J genes are TRBV10-3 and TRBJ2-1; possible D gene TRBD1, 6 bases. This CDR3 contains 13 residues. The V gene lost 2 bases and the J gene lost 8 bases, with 10 bases spanning the gap. The germline V gene encodes CDR1 ENHRY and CDR2 SYGVKD. The DNA of the CDR3 is TGTGCCATCAGTGAGGGAACAGGGTATGAGCAGTTCTTC. Protein: CAISEGTGYEQFF.

This rearrangement joins TRBV27 to TRBJ2-6; D is undetermined. The CDR3 is 14 residues long. From germline, CDR1 is MNHEY and CDR2 SMNVEV (reference sequence). The V and J ends lost 5 bases and 0 bases respectively, with 5 bases between them. This chain's CDR3 is CASSPSSGANVLTF. In DNA form, the CDR3 reads TGTGCCAGCAGTCCGAGCTCTGGGGCCAACGTCCTGACTTTC.

The V call is TRBV7-2, the J call TRBJ1-5; 9 bases line up with TRBD1. This CDR3 spans 16 amino acids. V dropped 5 bases and J dropped 5; count of bases not matched to a gene: 10. In germline, CDR1 is SGHTA, CDR2 FQGNSA. CDR3 amino acids: CASSPPGQGQHQPQHF. For the CDR3, the DNA is TGTGCCAGCAGCCCTCCGGGACAGGGTCAGCATCAGCCCCAGCATTTT.

In its sample, this clone was seen many times. This chain links TRBV29-1 with TRBJ1-6; 8 nucleotides agree with TRBD1. The CDR3 extends over 14 amino acids. Germline V gene lookup returns CDR1 SQVTM and CDR2 ANQGSEA. The ends lost 7 bases at V and 10 bases at J; junction bases unmatched: 12. CDR3 sequence (DNA): TGCAGCGCGAAAGAGGACAGGGTCGACTCACCCCTCCACTTT. Translation: CSAKEDRVDSPLHF.

This chain connects TRBV4-3 to TRBJ2-1, with TRBD2 matching over 12 bases. The CDR3 has 16 amino acids. Germline CDR1 LGHNA, CDR2 YSLEER. With 3 bases clipped from V and 9 bases from J, the junction kept 9 bases outside the gene matches. The CDR3 loop reads CASSQARGLAGSEQFF. Here the CDR3 DNA reads TGCGCCAGCAGCCAGGCCCGAGGACTAGCGGGGAGTGAGCAGTTCTTC.

V and J are TRBV11-2 and TRBJ1-3; 7 nucleotides match TRBD1. Germline values: CDR1 SGHAT, CDR2 FQNNGV. The CDR3 is made up of 13 amino acids. The V gene end was trimmed by 5 bases and the J gene end by 7 bases; junction bases not matched to a gene: 5. CDR3 in amino acids: CASSRLQGNTIYF. CDR3 nucleotide sequence: TGTGCCAGCAGCCGCCTACAGGGGAACACCATATATTTT.

This sequence joins TRBV4-3 and TRBJ1-4; D unresolved. The CDR3 runs to 18 residues. Trimming took off 2 bases at V and 0 bases at J, with 16 bases between the two ends. Germline-derived CDR1 and CDR2 are LGHNA and YSLEER. DNA for the CDR3: TGCGCCAGCAGCCAACGGAGGATGATGAAGTCAACTAATGAAAAACTGTTTTTT. Translation gives CASSQRRMMKSTNEKLFF.

The chain combines TRBV3-1 (or the pseudogene TRBV3-2) with TRBJ1-3; D not resolved. The germline gives CDR1 LGHDT, CDR2 YNNKEL (reference sequence). The CDR3 spans 16 residues. V shed 1 base and J shed 0 bases, with 10 bases lying between them. The CDR3 region is CASSQGTGSSGNTIYF. DNA for the CDR3: TGTGCCAGCAGCCAAGGTACTGGGAGCTCTGGAAACACCATATATTTT.

The chain's CDR3 is CASSPIDQANNEQFF. The CDR3 region has the DNA TGCGCCAGCAGCCCTATAGATCAGGCCAACAATGAGCAGTTCTTC. The chain couples TRBV4-1 to TRBJ2-1; no definite D call. This CDR3 has 15 amino acids. The V end lost 4 bases, the J end lost 5 bases, and 15 bases lay between the germline ends. Germline-derived CDR1 and CDR2 are MGHRA and YSYEKL.

Here the CDR3 reads CASSPTGRIKPQHF. In nucleotides, the CDR3 is TGTGCCAGCAGTCCGACAGGGCGAATCAAGCCCCAGCATTTT. The chain has TRBV6-2 or TRBV6-3 and TRBJ1-5; the match to TRBD1 covers 7 bases. The V segment lost 5 bases and the J segment 8 bases; nucleotides outside the gene matches: 9. Per the germline V gene, CDR1 is MNHEY and CDR2 is SVGEGT. The CDR3 runs 14 residues.